The clone carrying this T cell receptor (beta chain) was counted only a few times. Its antigen is undetermined. Germline loops: CDR1 MNHEY, CDR2 SMNVEV (reference sequence). This CDR3 contains 16 residues. The ends were cut back, 0 bases at V and 2 bases at J, with 14 bases in the middle. It was with unique molecular identifiers that the TCRbeta library was prepared. One entry per CDR3 protein results from TCRdb running MiXCR on the PCR reads. This repertoire shows fewer than 700,000 distinct CDR3 sequences, 23% found once; its top ten account for 11% to 15%. The data belong to a study of T-cell reconstitution after alpha-beta-depleted transplantation in children. Study-wide results and limits: Several hundred expanded graft clones reportedly gave rise to the alpha-beta T cells present about two months after transplant.

This sequence joins TRBV27 and TRBJ2-7; D is possibly TRBD2 (6 bases). The source is a boy younger than two who had a stem cell transplant for acute myeloid leukemia, so the T cells may come from the graft donor. The specimen was PBMCs, mostly from graft donor cells, collected 360 days after TCRalphabeta/CD19-depleted stem cell transplant. CDR3 amino acids: CASSLSSGVSAYEQYF. In DNA form, the CDR3 reads TGTGCCAGCAGTTTATCGTCGGGGGTGTCGGCCTACGAGCAGTACTTC.